Listed below are T cell receptor beta chains from one sample, sequenced in a study of blood T cell repertoires in COVID-19. TCRdb keeps only in-frame clones here, not all; method: immunoSEQ multiplex PCR. The table lists tens of thousands of clones, 93% of them singletons. Sample: peripheral blood. These receptors were taken from a human donor in a cohort sampled during active COVID-19. CDR3s include the opening cysteine and the closing phenylalanine or tryptophan. The D gene is left open where the match is weak. For some rows the clone size is stated as once, few or many, or as a class when expanded; others skip it.

D	V	size	J	CDR3	DNA
-	TRBV5-4	-	TRBJ1-2	CASSPWGVGYGYTF	TGTGCCAGCAGCCCCTGGGGGGTGGGCTATGGCTACACCTTC
TRBD1	TRBV28	-	TRBJ1-1	CASSDFRDRGTEAFF	TGTGCCAGCAGTGACTTCCGGGACAGGGGCACTGAAGCTTTCTTT
TRBD2	TRBV19	-	TRBJ2-7	CASSASGGANYEQYF	TGTGCCAGTAGTGCTAGCGGGGGGGCAAACTACGAGCAGTACTTC
-	TRBV7-9	-	TRBJ1-6	CASSLELPPLHF	TGTGCCAGCAGCCTCGAGCTTCCACCCCTCCACTTT
TRBD2	TRBV6-2/TRBV6-3	-	TRBJ2-1	CASSTPTGLAVSYNEQFF	TGTGCCAGCAGTACCCCGACGGGACTAGCGGTCTCCTACAATGAGCAGTTCTTC
-	TRBV19	-	TRBJ2-3	CASSIGQSSTDTQYF	TGTGCCAGTAGTATAGGACAGTCTAGCACAGATACGCAGTATTTT
-	TRBV5-6	-	TRBJ2-5	CASSLGWSGTQYF	TGTGCCAGCAGCTTGGGGTGGAGTGGGACCCAGTACTTC
TRBD2	TRBV18	-	TRBJ2-7	CASSPTGLAGGAPF	TGTGCCAGCTCACCAACTGGACTAGCGGGGGGAGCACCATTC
TRBD2	TRBV15	-	TRBJ2-3	CATSRGPAGGSLNTQYF	TGTGCCACCAGCAGAGGTCCAGCGGGGGGTAGCTTGAATACGCAGTATTTT
TRBD1	TRBV2	-	TRBJ2-2	CASSRQGQMNTGELFF	TGTGCCAGCAGTCGCCAGGGACAGATGAACACCGGGGAGCTGTTTTTT
-	TRBV30	-	TRBJ1-6	CAWSGAANSPLHF	TGTGCCTGGAGTGGGGCCGCCAATTCACCCCTCCACTTT
-	TRBV6-5	-	TRBJ2-7	CASSTQVSSYEQYF	TGTGCCAGCAGTACACAGGTAAGCTCCTACGAGCAGTACTTC
TRBD2	TRBV6-6	-	TRBJ2-7	CASGTSGRFYEQYF	TGTGCCAGCGGTACTAGCGGGAGGTTCTACGAGCAGTACTTC
-	TRBV28	-	TRBJ1-5	CASSLAGATNNQPQHF	TGTGCCAGCAGTTTGGCGGGGGCGACCAACAATCAGCCCCAGCATTTT
-	TRBV7-6	-	TRBJ1-2	CASSLGEGGGYTF	TGTGCCAGCAGCTTAGGCGAGGGTGGCGGCTACACCTTC
-	TRBV13	-	TRBJ1-3	CASSLSSSGPGNTIYF	TGTGCCAGCAGCTTATCATCGTCAGGGCCTGGAAACACCATATATTTT
TRBD1	TRBV5-8	-	TRBJ2-3	CASSRRTGSIGTQYF	TGTGCCAGCAGCCGTAGGACAGGCTCCATTGGTACGCAGTATTTT
TRBD2	TRBV7-7	-	TRBJ2-5	CASSPTLAGVSYETQYF	TGTGCTAGCAGCCCCACCCTAGCGGGAGTTTCTTACGAGACCCAGTACTTC
TRBD1	TRBV28	-	TRBJ1-2	CASRSGTGLYGYTF	TGTGCCAGCAGGTCCGGGACAGGGCTCTATGGCTACACCTTC
-	TRBV4-1	-	TRBJ1-1	CASSPNPAGALNTEAFF	TGCGCCAGCAGCCCTAACCCAGCAGGGGCCCTGAACACTGAAGCTTTCTTT
-	TRBV20-1	-	TRBJ2-1	CSASAGNEQFF	TGCAGTGCATCCGCGGGAAATGAGCAGTTCTTC
-	TRBV9	-	TRBJ1-1	CASSVAGQQNTEAFF	TGTGCCAGCAGCGTAGCTGGACAGCAGAACACTGAAGCTTTCTTT
-	TRBV28	-	TRBJ2-7	CASSPGGAYEQYF	TGTGCCAGCAGTCCGGGTGGGGCTTACGAGCAGTACTTC
-	TRBV6-2/TRBV6-3	-	TRBJ2-7	CASSYFKGPISYEQYF	TGTGCCAGCAGTTACTTTAAGGGGCCGATCTCCTACGAGCAGTACTTC
TRBD1	TRBV6-5	-	TRBJ1-5	CASILTGDQPQHF	TGTGCCAGCATACTGACAGGGGACCAGCCCCAGCATTTT
-	TRBV19	once	TRBJ1-5	CASTRRHGDEQPQHF	TGTGCCAGTACCCGTCGACACGGGGATGAGCAGCCCCAGCATTTT
TRBD2	TRBV6-5	-	TRBJ2-1	CASRETSGKANEQFF	TGTGCCAGCAGGGAGACTAGCGGGAAAGCTAATGAGCAGTTCTTC
TRBD1	TRBV13	-	TRBJ1-1	CASSTPTGVTEAFF	TGTGCCAGCAGCACTCCGACAGGGGTTACTGAAGCTTTCTTT
TRBD1	TRBV7-2	once	TRBJ2-2	CASSLGQYTGELFF	TGTGCCAGCAGCCTGGGACAGTACACCGGGGAGCTGTTTTTT
TRBD1	TRBV9	-	TRBJ2-5	CASSATGVQETQYF	TGTGCCAGCAGCGCAACAGGGGTACAAGAGACCCAGTACTTC
-	TRBV6-1	-	TRBJ1-1	CASSDHRETTEAFF	TGTGCCAGCAGTGACCACAGGGAAACGACTGAAGCTTTCTTT
TRBD2	TRBV7-8	-	TRBJ2-3	CASSPRGEDTQYF	TGTGCCAGCAGCCCGCGGGGGGAAGATACGCAGTATTTT
-	TRBV27	-	TRBJ1-1	CASSLSGEGNTEAFF	TGTGCCAGCAGTTTATCGGGCGAGGGGAACACTGAAGCTTTCTTT